This entry is about one TCR beta chain. This clonotype was found a few times. Its antigen specificity is not known. Base quality data are lacking; no much larger clone is found one base away. CDR1 and CDR2 (SNHLY, FYNNEI) derive from the germline V gene. The CDR3 measures 16 amino acids from cysteine to phenylalanine. Only the CDR3 DNA stays, 48 bases, in frame from base 1. V sheds 3 bases and J sheds 5 bases, leaving 19 bases between their ends. TCRdb lists the instrument as Illumina HiSeq 2000. Multiplex PCR amplification was used to build the TCR beta chain libraries. The amplified TCR beta chain products were analyzed by high-throughput sequencing. Using fastp at Q25 and MiXCR, TCRdb reprocessed the public reads and kept productive beta chains. Each CDR3 protein gets just one entry, which takes the most common genes and DNA from the rows behind it. The sample contains about 22,000 distinct CDR3 sequences, about 61% of them found a single time. The top ten clonotypes cover 15% to 20% of the sample.

The source of the sample is a study of breast tumors, draining lymph nodes, adjacent tissues (dated by TCRdb to the mid-2010s). General notes on the study: In breast cancer patients, the study compared the TCR beta repertoires of tumor, adjacent nontumor tissue and axillary lymph nodes. The study aimed to assess the relationships and possible T-cell exchange between tumor, surrounding tissue and draining lymph node repertoires in human breast cancer.

The adjacent samples were made up of nontumor breast tissue around the tumor. Broad study findings and their caveats: The study presented the conclusion that tumor T cells originate in lymph nodes as consistent with a hypothesis, not as something directly demonstrated. The data were judged consistent with most tumor T cells deriving from the lymph node and then expanding within tumor tissue. Tumor T-cell repertoires showed less diversity than lymph node repertoires and more diversity than nontumor tissue repertoires, and tumor T-cell repertoires showed preferential V and J gene usage. In luminal-like breast cancer, tumor and nontumor tissue repertoires resembled each other significantly more than in basal-like breast cancer.

The clonotype comes from a female donor with breast cancer. Some clones in this sample may be carry-over from other donors' samples. The sequencing sample was made of tumor-adjacent breast tissue. The chain links TRBV2 with TRBJ1-2, with no reliable assignment of the D segment. The CDR3 protein is CASSDGFTVGEYGYTF. At the DNA level, the sequence is TGTGCCAGCAGTGATGGTTTTACAGTCGGGGAGTATGGCTACACCTTC.